One and the same sample provided the 7 T cell receptor beta chains below, sequenced in a study of T cells in Graves' hyperthyroidism and ophthalmopathy. RNA transcripts served as the template for amplifying TCR beta CDR3 regions. The study used the HTBI primer set for a first-round RT-PCR of the TCR CDR3. Each CDR3 protein is one row after TCRdb ran MiXCR on the multiplex PCR reads. This sample carries hundreds of thousands of distinct CDR3 sequences, over 12% of them seen once, and the ten largest clones take under 25%. Sequenced: blood. The receptors stem from a woman between 55 and 75 years old with Graves' ophthalmopathy.

This clonotype was detected a few times. V usage is TRBV10-3 and J usage is TRBJ1-2; 7 nucleotides agree with TRBD1. CDR3 length: 14 residues. The ends lost 6 bases at V and 6 bases at J; junction bases unmatched: 10. CDR1 is ENHRY and CDR2 is SYGVKD in the germline V gene. The CDR3 spells CAISAGTEPDGYTF. CDR3 DNA sequence: TGTGCCATCAGCGCCGGGACAGAGCCCGATGGCTACACCTTC.

The table lists this clonotype with a count of one. The J gene is TRBJ2-5, the V gene TRBV25-1, with 7 nucleotides matching TRBD2. CDR1 and CDR2 from the germline V gene are MGHDK and SYGVNS. The length of the CDR3 is 15 residues. V shed 2 bases, J shed 0 bases, and the junction held 3 bases outside the gene matches. The CDR3 protein is CASSEPRGDQETQYF. CDR3 DNA sequence: TGTGCCAGCAGTGAACCTCGGGGGGACCAAGAGACCCAGTACTTC.

This clonotype has a count of ten or more. The chain is built from TRBV5-1 and TRBJ1-2, with TRBD1 identical over 7 bases. The CDR3 has 17 amino acids. V trimming: 0 bases; J trimming: 4 bases; junction bases outside the gene matches: 12. CDR1 SGHRS and CDR2 YFSETQ come from the germline V gene. Written as DNA, the CDR3 is TGCGCCAGCAGCTTGGATACAACAGGGGACTCGTTCTATGGCTACACCTTC. It encodes CASSLDTTGDSFYGYTF.

This clonotype was found many times. The gene calls are TRBV11-2 and TRBJ2-7, with TRBD2 matching 9 bases. This CDR3 spans 18 amino acids. The junction had 17 bases not matched to a gene; V was cut back by 6 bases and J by 2 bases. Germline V CDR1 and CDR2: SGHAT, FQNNGV. CDR3 sequence: CASRSISRLAGTPYEQYF. The CDR3 DNA is TGTGCCAGCAGATCCATTAGTCGCCTAGCGGGAACCCCCTACGAGCAGTACTTC.

This clonotype was found many times. The chain uses TRBV6-1 and TRBJ2-5, with 8 bases that match TRBD2. The CDR3 sequence is 13 residues long. V shed 5 bases, J shed 5 bases, and the junction held 4 bases outside the gene matches. Germline V gene lookup returns CDR1 MNHNS and CDR2 SASEGT. The CDR3 DNA reads as TGTGCCAGCAGTTACGGGGGGGCCGAGACCCAGTACTTC. It is translated as CASSYGGAETQYF.

This clonotype was seen ten or more times. V usage is TRBV12-3 or TRBV12-4 and J usage is TRBJ2-6; the D gene could be TRBD1 or TRBD2 (7 bases each). The V end lost 4 bases, the J end lost 6 bases, and 13 bases lay between the germline ends. This CDR3 has 15 amino acids. The CDR3 DNA reads TGTGCCAGCAGTTCACAGGGGAGGGAGGCCAACGTCCTGACTTTC. It codes for CASSSQGREANVLTF.

The sample holds many counts of this clonotype. This chain links TRBV6-1 with TRBJ1-2; perhaps TRBD1 as D (6 bases). The ends were cut back, 5 bases at V and 2 bases at J, with 9 bases in the middle. The germline gives CDR1 MNHNS, CDR2 SASEGT. CDR3 length: 13 amino acids. The CDR3 DNA reads as TGTGCCAGCAGTCGGACAGCCAACTATGGCTACACCTTC. Its protein product is CASSRTANYGYTF.